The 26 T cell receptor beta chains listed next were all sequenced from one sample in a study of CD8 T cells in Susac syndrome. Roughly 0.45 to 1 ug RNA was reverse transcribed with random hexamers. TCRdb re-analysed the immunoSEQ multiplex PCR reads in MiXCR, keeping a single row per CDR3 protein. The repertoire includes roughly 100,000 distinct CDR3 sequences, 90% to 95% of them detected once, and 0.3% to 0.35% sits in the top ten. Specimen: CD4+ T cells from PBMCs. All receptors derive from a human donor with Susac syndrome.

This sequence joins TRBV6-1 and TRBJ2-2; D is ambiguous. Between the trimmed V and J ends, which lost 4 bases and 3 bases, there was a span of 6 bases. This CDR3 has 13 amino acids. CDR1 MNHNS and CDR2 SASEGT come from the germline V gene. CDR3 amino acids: CASSGRDTGELFF. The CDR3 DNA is TGTGCCAGCAGTGGAAGGGACACCGGGGAGCTGTTTTTT.

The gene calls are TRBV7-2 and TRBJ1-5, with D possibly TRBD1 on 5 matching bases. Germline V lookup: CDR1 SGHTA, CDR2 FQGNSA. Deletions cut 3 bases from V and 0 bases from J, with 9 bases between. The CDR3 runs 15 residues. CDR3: CASSLGGGSNQPQHF. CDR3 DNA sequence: TGTGCCAGCAGCTTGGGGGGAGGTAGCAATCAGCCCCAGCATTTT. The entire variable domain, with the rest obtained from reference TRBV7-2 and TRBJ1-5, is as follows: GAGVSQSPSNKVTEKGKDVELRCDPISGHTALYWYRQSLGQGLEFLIYFQGNSAPDKSGLPSDRFSAERTGGSVSTLTIQRTQQEDSAVYLCASSLGGGSNQPQHFGDGTRLSIL.

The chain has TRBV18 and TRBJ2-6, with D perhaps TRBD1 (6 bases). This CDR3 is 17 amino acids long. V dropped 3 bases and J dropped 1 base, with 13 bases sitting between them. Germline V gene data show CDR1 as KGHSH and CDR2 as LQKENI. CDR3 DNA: TGTGCCAGCTCACCGTCACAGGGCGGATCTGGGGCCAACGTCCTGACTTTC. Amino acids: CASSPSQGGSGANVLTF. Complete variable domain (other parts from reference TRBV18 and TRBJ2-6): NAGVMQNPRHLVRRRGQEARLRCSPMKGHSHVYWYRQLPEEGLKFMVYLQKENIIDESGMPKERFSAEFPKEGPSILRIQQVVRGDSAAYFCASSPSQGGSGANVLTFGAGSRLTVL.

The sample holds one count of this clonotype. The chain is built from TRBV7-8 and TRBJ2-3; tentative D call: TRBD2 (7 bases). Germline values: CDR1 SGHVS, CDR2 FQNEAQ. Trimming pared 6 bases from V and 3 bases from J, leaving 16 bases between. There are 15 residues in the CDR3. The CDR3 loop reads CASSYSGGQTDTQYF. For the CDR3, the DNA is TGTGCCAGCAGTTACTCCGGGGGGCAGACAGATACGCAGTATTTT.

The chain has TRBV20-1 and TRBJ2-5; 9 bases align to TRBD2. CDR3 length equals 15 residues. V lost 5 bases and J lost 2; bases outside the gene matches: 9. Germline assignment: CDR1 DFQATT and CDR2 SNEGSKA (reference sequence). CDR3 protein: CSAPLGLAGQETQYF. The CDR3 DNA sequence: TGCAGTGCTCCATTGGGGCTAGCGGGGCAAGAGACCCAGTACTTC.

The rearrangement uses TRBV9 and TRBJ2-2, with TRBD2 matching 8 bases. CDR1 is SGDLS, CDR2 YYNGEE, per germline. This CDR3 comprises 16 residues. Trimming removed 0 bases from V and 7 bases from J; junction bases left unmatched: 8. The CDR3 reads CASSVVNGGAHGELFF. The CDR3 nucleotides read TGTGCCAGCAGCGTAGTGAACGGGGGGGCCCACGGGGAGCTGTTTTTT.

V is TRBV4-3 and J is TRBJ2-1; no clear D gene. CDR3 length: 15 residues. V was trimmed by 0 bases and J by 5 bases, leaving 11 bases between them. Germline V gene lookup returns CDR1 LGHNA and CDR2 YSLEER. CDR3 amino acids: CASSQDGGAHNEQFF. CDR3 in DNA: TGCGCCAGCAGCCAAGACGGCGGAGCCCACAATGAGCAGTTCTTC.

Written as DNA, the CDR3 is TGTGCCTGGAGTGTACGAGTAAGAGAGACCCAGTACTTC. Translated, it gives CAWSVRVRETQYF. The chain uses TRBV30 and TRBJ2-5; no firm D call. Germline values: CDR1 GTSNPN, CDR2 SVGIG (reference sequence). This CDR3 has 13 residues. V was trimmed by 0 bases and J by 4 bases, leaving 9 bases between them.

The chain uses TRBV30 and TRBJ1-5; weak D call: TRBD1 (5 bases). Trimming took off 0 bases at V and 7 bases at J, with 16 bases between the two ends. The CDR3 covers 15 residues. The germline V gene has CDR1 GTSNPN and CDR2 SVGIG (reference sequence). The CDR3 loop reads CAWSVARGGEQPQHF. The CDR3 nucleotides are TGTGCCTGGAGTGTAGCTCGTGGGGGTGAACAGCCCCAGCATTTT.

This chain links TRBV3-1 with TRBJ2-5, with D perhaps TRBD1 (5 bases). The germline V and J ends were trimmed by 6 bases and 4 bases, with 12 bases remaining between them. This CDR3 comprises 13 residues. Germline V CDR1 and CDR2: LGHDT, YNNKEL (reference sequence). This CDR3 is CASRITGIETQYF. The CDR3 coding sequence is TGTGCCAGCAGGATAACAGGAATAGAGACCCAGTACTTC.

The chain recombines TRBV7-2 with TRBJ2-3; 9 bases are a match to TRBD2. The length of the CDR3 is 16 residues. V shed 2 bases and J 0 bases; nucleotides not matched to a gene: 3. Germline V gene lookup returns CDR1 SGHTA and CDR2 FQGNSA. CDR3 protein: CASSLTSGGSTDTQYF. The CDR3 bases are TGTGCCAGCAGCTTAACCAGCGGGGGGAGCACAGATACGCAGTATTTT.

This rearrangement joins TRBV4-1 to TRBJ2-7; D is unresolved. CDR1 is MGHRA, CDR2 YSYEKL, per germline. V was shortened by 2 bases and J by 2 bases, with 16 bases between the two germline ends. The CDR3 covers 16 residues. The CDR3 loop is CASSQPTGSRPYEQYF. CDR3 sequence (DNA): TGCGCCAGCAGCCAACCCACGGGTTCCCGGCCCTACGAGCAGTACTTC.

This CDR3 is CACPRDRGLSYGYTF. CDR3 nucleotides: TGTGCCTGTCCTCGGGACAGGGGGTTGAGCTATGGCTACACCTTC. The chain uses TRBV30 and TRBJ1-2; TRBD1 matches at 11 bases. This CDR3 comprises 15 residues. Trimming took 6 bases from V and 4 from J; bases not matched to a gene: 10. The V gene's germline CDR1 is GTSNPN and CDR2 SVGIG (reference sequence).

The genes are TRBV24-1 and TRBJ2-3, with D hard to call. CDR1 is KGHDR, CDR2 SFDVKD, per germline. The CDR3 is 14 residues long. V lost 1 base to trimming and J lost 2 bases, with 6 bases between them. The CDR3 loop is CATSDFGSTDTQYF. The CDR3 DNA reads TGTGCCACCAGTGATTTCGGGTCCACAGATACGCAGTATTTT.

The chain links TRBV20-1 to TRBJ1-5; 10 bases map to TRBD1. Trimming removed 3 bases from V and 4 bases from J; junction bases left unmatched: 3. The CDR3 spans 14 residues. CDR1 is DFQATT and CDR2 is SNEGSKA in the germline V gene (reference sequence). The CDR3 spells CSASLGQGNQPQHF. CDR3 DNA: TGCAGTGCTAGTTTGGGACAGGGGAATCAGCCCCAGCATTTT.

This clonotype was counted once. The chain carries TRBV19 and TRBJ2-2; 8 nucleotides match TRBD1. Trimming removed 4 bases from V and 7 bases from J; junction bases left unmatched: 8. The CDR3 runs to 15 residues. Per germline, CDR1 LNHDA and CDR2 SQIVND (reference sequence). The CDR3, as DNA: TGTGCCAGTAGTAGCCTACAGGGGGAAATCGGGGAGCTGTTTTTT. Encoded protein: CASSSLQGEIGELFF.

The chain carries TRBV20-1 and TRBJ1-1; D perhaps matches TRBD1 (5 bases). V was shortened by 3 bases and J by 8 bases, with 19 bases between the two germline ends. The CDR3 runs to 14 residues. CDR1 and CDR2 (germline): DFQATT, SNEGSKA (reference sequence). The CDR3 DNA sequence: TGCAGTGCTAGTCAGGCAGGCCGGGGGGTCGAAGCTTTCTTT. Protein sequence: CSASQAGRGVEAFF.

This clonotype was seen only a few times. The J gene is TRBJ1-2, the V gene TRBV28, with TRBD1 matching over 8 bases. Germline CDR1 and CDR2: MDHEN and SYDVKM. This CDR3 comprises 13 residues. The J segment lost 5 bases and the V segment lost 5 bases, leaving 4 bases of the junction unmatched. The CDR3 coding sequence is TGTGCCAGCAGTCCGGGGACAGGTTATGGCTACACCTTC. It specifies CASSPGTGYGYTF.

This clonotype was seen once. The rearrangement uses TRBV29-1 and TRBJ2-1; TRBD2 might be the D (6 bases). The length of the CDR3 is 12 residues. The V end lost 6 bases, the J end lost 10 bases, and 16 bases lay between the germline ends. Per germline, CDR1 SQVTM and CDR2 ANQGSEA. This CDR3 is CSVERWEEEQFF. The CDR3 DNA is TGCAGCGTGGAGCGTTGGGAGGAAGAGCAGTTCTTC.

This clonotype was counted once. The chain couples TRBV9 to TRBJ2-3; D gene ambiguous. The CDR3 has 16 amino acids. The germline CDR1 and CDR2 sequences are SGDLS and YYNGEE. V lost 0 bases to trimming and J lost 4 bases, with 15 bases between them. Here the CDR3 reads CASSVAQADASDTQYF. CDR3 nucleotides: TGTGCCAGCAGCGTAGCCCAGGCCGACGCGTCAGATACGCAGTATTTT. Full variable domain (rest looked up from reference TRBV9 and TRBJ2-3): DSGVTQTPKHLITATGQRVTLRCSPRSGDLSVYWYQQSLDQGLQFLIQYYNGEERAKGNILERFSAQQFPDLHSELNLSSLELGDSALYFCASSVAQADASDTQYFGPGTRLTVL.

The DNA for the CDR3 is TGTGCCAGCAGTTTCCTCGGAAGCAATCAGCCCCAGCATTTT. It codes for CASSFLGSNQPQHF. J is TRBJ1-5 and V is TRBV12-3 or TRBV12-4, with unresolved D. This CDR3 comprises 14 residues. Deletions cut 3 bases from V and 1 base from J, with 7 bases between.

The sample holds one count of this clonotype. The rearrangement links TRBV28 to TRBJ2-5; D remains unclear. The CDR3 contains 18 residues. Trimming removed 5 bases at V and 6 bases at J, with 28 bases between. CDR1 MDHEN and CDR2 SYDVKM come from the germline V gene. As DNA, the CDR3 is TGTGCCAGCAGTCCCGTACCCGTAATAAGCTCCCATAAAAAGACCCAGTACTTC. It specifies CASSPVPVISSHKKTQYF. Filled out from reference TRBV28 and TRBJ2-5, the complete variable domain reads DVKVTQSSRYLVKRTGEKVFLECVQDMDHENMFWYRQDPGLGLRLIYFSYDVKMKEKGDIPEGYSVSREKKERFSLILESASTNQTSMYLCASSPVPVISSHKKTQYFGPGTRLLVL.

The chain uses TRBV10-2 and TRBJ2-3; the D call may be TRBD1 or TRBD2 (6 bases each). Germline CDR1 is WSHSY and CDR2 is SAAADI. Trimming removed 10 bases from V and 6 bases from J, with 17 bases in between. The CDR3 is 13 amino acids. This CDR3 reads CATLEGGLDTQYF. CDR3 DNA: TGCGCCACCTTAGAAGGGGGGCTGGATACGCAGTATTTT.

The CDR3: CASSVGGTNYGYTF. In nucleotides, the CDR3 is TGTGCCAGCAGCGTAGGAGGAACTAACTATGGCTACACCTTC. V is TRBV9 and J is TRBJ1-2; D is undetermined. V was trimmed by 0 bases and J by 0 bases, leaving 6 bases between them. CDR3 length equals 14 residues. Germline V CDR1 and CDR2: SGDLS, YYNGEE.

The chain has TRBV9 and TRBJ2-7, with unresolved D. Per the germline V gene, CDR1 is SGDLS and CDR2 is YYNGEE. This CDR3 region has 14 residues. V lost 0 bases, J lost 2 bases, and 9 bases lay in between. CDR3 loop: CASSVGRETYEQYF. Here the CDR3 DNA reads TGTGCCAGCAGCGTAGGCCGAGAAACCTACGAGCAGTACTTC.

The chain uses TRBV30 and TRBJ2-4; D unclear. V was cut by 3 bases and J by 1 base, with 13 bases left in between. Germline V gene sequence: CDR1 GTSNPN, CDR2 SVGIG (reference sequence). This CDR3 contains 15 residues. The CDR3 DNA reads TGTGCCTGGAGGGGTAATGTGGTGGCCAAAAACATTCAGTACTTC. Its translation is CAWRGNVVAKNIQYF.